This T cell receptor (beta chain) is from a study of shared clonotypes between healthy human individuals. Regarding the study as a whole: What rarefaction showed was incomplete sorted-subset sequencing despite large depth. A handful of donors showed sharing of 4.5% to 6% of naive CD4 clonotypes.

CDR1 and CDR2 (germline): MDHEN, SYDVKM. Trimming removed 6 bases from V and 5 bases from J; junction bases left unmatched: 6. The CDR3 sequence is 13 residues long. The genomic DNA of each subset was split evenly across several immunoSEQ plates. Generated by immunoSEQ multiplex PCR, the TCRdb table keeps only in-frame clones and is missing some. The profile shows 2 million or so clones, around 96% of them singletons. Concerning this clone: Its specificity is not known.

Positively selected for CCR7, the CD45RO-negative cells used as naive CD8 cells excluded terminally differentiated effector memory CD45RA+ cells. Nashville, Tennessee was home to all donors, each a Caucasian adult. The sequenced material came from naive CD8+ T cells sorted from blood. The clonotype comes from a man younger than 35 in good health. The rearrangement uses TRBV28 and TRBJ2-5; 7 bases align to TRBD2. The CDR3 DNA follows: TGTGCCAGCAGGATTCAGGGAGGGGAGACCCAGTACTTC. Translation gives CASRIQGGETQYF.